A single sample is the source of the 14 T cell receptor beta chains below, sequenced in a study of cytomegalovirus exposure and HLA in healthy donors. It was with 60 Vbeta and 13 Jbeta primers that the PCR ran. The data were produced by immunoSEQ multiplex PCR, yet TCRdb's version contains in-frame clones alone and is incomplete. The table has 80,000 to 130,000 clones, about 80% seen once; the top ten hold approximately 3.7%. Input material: PBMCs. All receptors come from a female donor in good health and CMV-seropositive.

V is TRBV5-1 and J is TRBJ1-2; 7 positions agree with TRBD1. This CDR3 region has 16 residues. The junction had 9 bases not matched to a gene; V was cut back by 0 bases and J by 4 bases. Germline values: CDR1 SGHRS, CDR2 YFSETQ. CDR3 nucleotide sequence: TGCGCCAGCAGCTTGGGACAGGGTTTTCGCCCCTATGGCTACACCTTC. The encoded protein is CASSLGQGFRPYGYTF.

The chain links TRBV19 to TRBJ2-2, with 9 bases identical to TRBD1. This CDR3 region has 15 residues. Trimming cost V 9 bases and J 5 bases; bases outside gene matches: 10. Germline CDR1 LNHDA, CDR2 SQIVND (reference sequence). The CDR3 DNA reads as TGTGCCAGCCGACCGGGGACAGGGTGGACCGGGGAGCTGTTTTTT. Protein sequence: CASRPGTGWTGELFF.

The chain carries TRBV6-5 and TRBJ2-7, with TRBD1 identical over 7 bases. Germline V lookup: CDR1 MNHEY, CDR2 SVGAGI. The CDR3 consists of 15 residues. Trimming took 4 bases from V and 2 from J; bases not matched to a gene: 8. This CDR3 is CASSSAGTATYEQYF. As DNA, the CDR3 is TGTGCCAGCAGTTCCGCCGGGACAGCTACCTACGAGCAGTACTTC.

The rearrangement uses TRBV7-6 and TRBJ1-2, with D unclear. Germline V gene lookup returns CDR1 SGHVS and CDR2 FNYEAQ. Trimming took off 2 bases at V and 4 bases at J, with 14 bases between the two ends. CDR3 length: 15 amino acids. In DNA, the CDR3 is TGTGCCAGCAGCTTATTTAACAGCCCTCTCTATGGCTACACCTTC. This translates into CASSLFNSPLYGYTF.

Details on this clone: At one end the junction does not follow the germline gene, possibly because of a read error. This chain connects TRBV23-1 to TRBJ2-5; 9 nucleotides agree with TRBD2. TRBV23-1 belongs to the ORF category, with a function that is uncertain. CDR3 length: 17 residues. The DNA of the CDR3 is TGCGCCAGCAGTCAATTCCCACTAGCGGGTCCCCCAGAGGCCCAGTACTTC. Translated: CASSQFPLAGPPEAQYF.

This clone was detected a few times. The chain links TRBV7-9 to TRBJ2-3, with 8 bases that match TRBD1. J was trimmed by 1 base and V by 5 bases; bases with no gene match: 11. Germline CDR1 is SEHNR and CDR2 is FQNEAQ (reference sequence). This CDR3 is built from 17 residues. The CDR3 DNA follows: TGTGCCAGCAGCCCCTCCCCAGGGGGCAGGGGCACAGATACGCAGTATTTT. Its translation is CASSPSPGGRGTDTQYF.

This clone has just a few counts. The chain joins TRBV7-8 to TRBJ2-2; 9 bases fit TRBD1. V shed 4 bases and J 0 bases; nucleotides not matched to a gene: 3. The CDR3 is 16 residues long. The germline gives CDR1 SGHVS, CDR2 FQNEAQ. The CDR3 here is CASSSTGGANTGELFF. In nucleotides, the CDR3 is TGTGCCAGCAGCTCGACAGGGGGGGCGAACACCGGGGAGCTGTTTTTT.

The chain recombines TRBV7-2 with TRBJ1-1; D gene unclear. Germline V gene lookup returns CDR1 SGHTA and CDR2 FQGNSA. The CDR3 covers 12 residues. V was cut by 5 bases and J by 9 bases, with 13 bases left in between. This chain's CDR3 is CASSLEGFKAFF. DNA for the CDR3: TGTGCCAGCAGCCTTGAGGGATTCAAAGCTTTCTTT.

This clone has just one count. The chain uses TRBV18 and TRBJ2-1; 7 nucleotides match TRBD2. Per the germline V gene, CDR1 is KGHSH and CDR2 is LQKENI. This CDR3 spans 17 amino acids. V shed 1 base, J shed 0 bases, and the junction held 6 bases outside the gene matches. The CDR3 DNA reads as TGTGCCAGCTCACCACGGGAGGGCTCGGGCTCCTACAATGAGCAGTTCTTC. Protein: CASSPREGSGSYNEQFF.

The chain carries TRBV7-2 and TRBJ2-1, with 10 bases fitting TRBD2. This CDR3 is built from 15 residues. Losses at the gene ends were 1 base for V and 6 bases for J; bases not matched to a gene: 3. The V gene's germline CDR1 is SGHTA and CDR2 FQGNSA. The CDR3 spells CASSLVGLAVNEQFF. Here the CDR3 DNA reads TGTGCCAGCAGCTTAGTAGGACTAGCGGTCAATGAGCAGTTCTTC.

The rearrangement links TRBV5-1 to TRBJ1-1; D unclear. Trimming cost V 0 bases and J 0 bases, with 12 bases left between them. CDR3 length: 16 residues. Germline V gives CDR1 SGHRS, CDR2 YFSETQ. The CDR3 protein is CASSLVPRNMNTEAFF. CDR3 DNA sequence: TGCGCCAGCAGCTTGGTGCCCAGAAACATGAACACTGAAGCTTTCTTT.

This chain links TRBV9 with TRBJ1-4; TRBD1 agrees at 8 bases. The CDR3 contains 15 residues. Trimming at V came to 4 bases and at J to 7 bases, leaving 9 bases not matched to a gene. Germline V gene lookup returns CDR1 SGDLS and CDR2 YYNGEE. CDR3 residues: CASSQGANSGEKLFF. The CDR3 DNA sequence: TGTGCCAGCAGCCAGGGGGCAAACTCTGGTGAAAAACTGTTTTTT.

The chain has TRBV6-1 and TRBJ2-5; perhaps TRBD2 as D (6 bases). CDR1 and CDR2 from the germline V gene are MNHNS and SASEGT. V lost 6 bases, J lost 5 bases, and 19 bases lay in between. The CDR3 totals 15 residues. The CDR3 region has the DNA TGTGCCAGCAGCGCTAGCGACCTAGGGCGGGAGACCCAGTACTTC. Translating it yields CASSASDLGRETQYF.

In the case of this clone: The sample contains more than one DNA sequence encoding this CDR3. This chain uses TRBV2 with TRBJ1-5; 8 positions agree with TRBD1. Trimming removed 7 bases from V and 3 bases from J; junction bases left unmatched: 5. The CDR3 covers 14 residues. Germline loops: CDR1 SNHLY, CDR2 FYNNEI. CDR3 amino acids: CASTADRVNQPQHF. For the CDR3, the DNA is TGTGCCAGCACGGCGGACAGGGTCAATCAGCCCCAGCATTTT.